This T cell receptor (beta chain) was observed in a study of T cell repertoires in aging, cancer and after chemotherapy. A mixed TRB-A/B primer pool amplified rearranged TRB by multiplex touch-down PCR. MiXCR was run by TCRdb on the multiplex PCR reads, yielding one entry per CDR3 protein. Here the sample spans under 8,500 distinct CDR3 sequences, 32% being singletons. TCR beta rearrangements were amplified from peripheral blood genomic DNA. Only a few counts were recorded for this clonotype. Sequencing used blood. This clonotype originated in a human donor in good health.

Written as DNA, the CDR3 is TGTGCCAGCAGCACAGGGTTCACTGAAGCTTTCTTT. This encodes CASSTGFTEAFF. V is TRBV6-2 or TRBV6-3 and J is TRBJ1-1, with TRBD1 as a possible D gene (6 bases). V was trimmed by 6 bases and J by 4 bases, leaving 9 bases between them. Germline CDR1 reads MNHEY; CDR2 reads SVGEGT. CDR3 length: 12 residues.